This is a list of T cell receptor beta chains from one sample in a study of regulatory T cells in long-lasting Graves disease. Using its own MiXCR run on the multiplex PCR reads, TCRdb lists one record per CDR3 protein. The table has around 250,000 distinct CDR3 sequences, around 18% seen once; the top ten hold 12% to 15%. These data were also reused for a study on T cells in Graves' hyperthyroidism and ophthalmopathy.

Sequenced material: peripheral blood mononuclear cells (PBMCs), taken at new diagnosis, from a patient treated with antithyroid drugs. All receptors derive from a woman aged 30 to 39 with Graves disease. Each CDR3 is given with its conserved first and last residue. Fields, in order: D gene, clone size, V gene, J gene, CDR3 protein, CDR3 DNA. The D gene is left open where the match is weak. Clone sizes are given selectively: once, few, many, or a class where the clone is expanded.

TRBD1	-	TRBV2	TRBJ1-1	CASRADRGPTEAFF	TGTGCCAGCAGAGCCGACAGGGGGCCAACTGAAGCTTTCTTT
-	-	TRBV24-1	TRBJ2-2	CATQTSNTGELFF	TGTGCCACCCAGACTTCGAACACCGGGGAGCTGTTTTTT
-	many	TRBV15	TRBJ1-2	CATSRVPGRNYGYTF	TGTGCCACCAGCAGAGTTCCAGGGAGGAACTATGGCTACACCTTC
-	many	TRBV12-3/TRBV12-4	TRBJ2-1	CASSQAGGPSYNEQFF	TGTGCCAGCAGCCAAGCAGGGGGGCCCTCCTACAATGAGCAGTTCTTC
-	once	TRBV11-3	TRBJ2-2	CASSFLTGELFF	TGTGCCAGCAGCTTCCTGACCGGGGAGCTGTTTTTT
TRBD1	many	TRBV5-1	TRBJ1-4	CASSIGTGDGEKLFF	TGCGCCAGCAGCATTGGGACAGGGGATGGGGAAAAACTGTTTTTT
-	many	TRBV5-1	TRBJ2-3	CASSLTRGTDTQYF	TGTGCCAGCAGCTTAACCCGCGGGACAGATACGCAGTATTTT
TRBD1	few	TRBV20-1	TRBJ1-6	CSARDTGVYNSPLHF	TGCAGTGCTAGAGACACAGGGGTCTATAATTCACCCCTCCACTTT
TRBD1	-	TRBV5-4	TRBJ2-1	CASRGGQGGYEQFF	TGTGCCAGCAGAGGGGGACAGGGGGGTTATGAGCAGTTCTTC
TRBD1	many	TRBV3-1	TRBJ1-4	CASSDGDREVEKLFF	TGTGCCAGCAGCGACGGGGACAGGGAGGTTGAAAAACTGTTTTTT
TRBD1	many	TRBV5-1	TRBJ2-7	CASDPTGEAYEQYF	TGCGCCAGCGATCCGACAGGGGAGGCCTACGAGCAGTACTTC
-	many	TRBV20-1	TRBJ2-7	CSARLPSYEQYF	TGCAGTGCTAGATTACCGAGCTACGAGCAGTACTTC
-	-	TRBV6-2/TRBV6-3	TRBJ2-4	CASSDSNEQYF	TGTGCCAGCAGTGACAGCAATGAGCAGTACTTC
-	many	TRBV5-1	TRBJ2-1	CASSSKVSGEQFF	TGCGCCAGCAGCTCTAAAGTTTCGGGTGAGCAGTTCTTC
TRBD1	many	TRBV2	TRBJ1-5	CASRGTGGRDQPQHF	TGTGCCAGCAGGGGTACAGGGGGCCGCGATCAGCCCCAGCATTTT
-	many	TRBV20-1	TRBJ2-5	CSASEWDWALETQYF	TGCAGCGCTAGTGAATGGGACTGGGCCTTGGAGACCCAGTACTTC
TRBD1	many	TRBV15	TRBJ1-6	CATSFTDRVTSPLHF	TGTGCCACCAGCTTTACAGACAGGGTAACTTCACCCCTCCACTTT
-	many	TRBV12-3/TRBV12-4	TRBJ1-1	CASRAGRSEAFF	TGTGCCAGCAGGGCTGGACGCTCTGAAGCTTTCTTT
-	many	TRBV6-1	TRBJ1-2	CASTQNGYTF	TGTGCCAGCACCCAGAATGGCTACACCTTC
-	many	TRBV7-9	TRBJ1-4	CASSSESLSANEKLFF	TGTGCCAGCAGCTCGGAGAGCCTTTCAGCTAATGAAAAACTGTTTTTT
-	many	TRBV4-1	TRBJ1-2	CASSLVELYGYTF	TGCGCCAGCAGCCTCGTGGAGCTCTATGGCTACACCTTC
TRBD2	many	TRBV11-2	TRBJ2-5	CASSLAGGGSGTQYF	TGTGCCAGCAGCTTAGCCGGGGGGGGTTCGGGGACCCAGTACTTC
TRBD1	-	TRBV10-3	TRBJ1-2	CAISDSPGQVYGYTF	TGTGCCATCAGTGACTCACCCGGACAGGTCTATGGCTACACCTTC
TRBD1	-	TRBV5-1	TRBJ1-1	CASSLDRGSNTEAFF	TGCGCCAGCAGCTTGGACAGGGGGTCGAACACTGAAGCTTTCTTT
-	many	TRBV7-2	TRBJ1-2	CASSQDRAYGYTF	TGCGCCAGCAGCCAGGACAGAGCCTATGGCTACACCTTC
-	many	TRBV7-2	TRBJ1-2	CASSLGEGGKHYGYTF	TGTGCCAGCAGCTTAGGGGAGGGGGGAAAACACTATGGCTACACCTTC
-	many	TRBV5-1	TRBJ2-1	CASSLVDEQFF	TGTGCCAGCAGCTTAGTAGATGAGCAGTTCTTC